The present entry profiles one TCR beta chain with its context. Its antigen remains unidentified. The CDR3 contains 17 residues. CDR1 and CDR2 (germline): SEHNR, FQNEAQ (reference sequence). With 5 bases clipped from V and 2 bases from J, the junction kept 11 bases outside the gene matches. The PCR had 60 Vbeta and 13 Jbeta primers. Profiled with immunoSEQ multiplex PCR; TCRdb holds only in-frame clones, not every one. The data show 150,000 to 200,000 clones, over 70% seen once. This sample is part of a study of cytomegalovirus exposure and HLA in healthy donors. General observations from the study: Cytomegalovirus association was assigned to 150 to 200 TCR beta chains. In an earlier analysis, in approximately 570 donors, most V segments appeared productive either ~87% or ~30% of the time. DRB1 had the most TCR associations and HLA-C the fewest, a later analysis found, with rates varying by HLA locus.

Input material: PBMCs. The rearrangement joins TRBV7-9 to TRBJ2-7; 11 bases line up with TRBD1. The TCR sequence derives from a woman in her twenties or thirties in good health and CMV-seronegative. The chain's CDR3 is CASSQLGTGGTPYEQYF. The CDR3 DNA reads TGTGCCAGCAGCCAACTTGGGACAGGGGGGACCCCCTACGAGCAGTACTTC.